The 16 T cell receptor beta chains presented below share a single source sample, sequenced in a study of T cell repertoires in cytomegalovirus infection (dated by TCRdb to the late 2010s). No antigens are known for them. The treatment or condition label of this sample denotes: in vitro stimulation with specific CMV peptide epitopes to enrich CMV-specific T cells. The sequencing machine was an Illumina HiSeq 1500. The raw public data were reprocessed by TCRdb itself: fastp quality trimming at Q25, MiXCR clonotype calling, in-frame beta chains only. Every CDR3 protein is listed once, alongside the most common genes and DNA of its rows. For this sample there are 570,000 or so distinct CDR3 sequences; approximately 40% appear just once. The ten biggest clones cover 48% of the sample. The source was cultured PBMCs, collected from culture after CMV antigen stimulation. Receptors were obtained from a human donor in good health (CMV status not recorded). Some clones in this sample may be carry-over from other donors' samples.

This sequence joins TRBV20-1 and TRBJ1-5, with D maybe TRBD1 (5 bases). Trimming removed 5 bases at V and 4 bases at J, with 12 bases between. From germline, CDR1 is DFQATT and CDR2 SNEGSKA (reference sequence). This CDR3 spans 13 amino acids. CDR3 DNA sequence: TGCAGTGCTCGAGCGACAGTGAATCAGCCCCAGCATTTT. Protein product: CSARATVNQPQHF.

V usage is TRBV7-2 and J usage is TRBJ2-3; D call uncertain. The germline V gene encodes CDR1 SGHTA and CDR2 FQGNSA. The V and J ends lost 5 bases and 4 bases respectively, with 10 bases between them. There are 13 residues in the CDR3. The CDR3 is CASSPPNPDTQYF. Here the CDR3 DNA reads TGTGCCAGCAGCCCCCCCAACCCAGATACGCAGTATTTT.

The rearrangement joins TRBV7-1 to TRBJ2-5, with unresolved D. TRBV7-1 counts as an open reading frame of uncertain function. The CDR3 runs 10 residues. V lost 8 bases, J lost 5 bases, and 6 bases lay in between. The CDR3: CASAGETQYF. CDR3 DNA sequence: TGTGCCAGCGCCGGGGAGACCCAGTACTTC.

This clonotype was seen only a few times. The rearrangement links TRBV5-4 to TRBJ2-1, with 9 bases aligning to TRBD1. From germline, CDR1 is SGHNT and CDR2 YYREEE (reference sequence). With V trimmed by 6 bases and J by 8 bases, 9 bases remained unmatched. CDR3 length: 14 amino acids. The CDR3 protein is CASTRDRVIDEQFF. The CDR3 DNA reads TGTGCCAGCACCCGGGACAGGGTCATAGATGAGCAGTTCTTC.

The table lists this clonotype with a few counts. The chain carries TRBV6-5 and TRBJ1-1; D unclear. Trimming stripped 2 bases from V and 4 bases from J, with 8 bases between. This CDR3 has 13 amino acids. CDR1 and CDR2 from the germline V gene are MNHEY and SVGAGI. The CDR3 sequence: CASSYGSGTEAFF. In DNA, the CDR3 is TGTGCCAGCAGTTACGGGTCGGGCACTGAAGCTTTCTTT.

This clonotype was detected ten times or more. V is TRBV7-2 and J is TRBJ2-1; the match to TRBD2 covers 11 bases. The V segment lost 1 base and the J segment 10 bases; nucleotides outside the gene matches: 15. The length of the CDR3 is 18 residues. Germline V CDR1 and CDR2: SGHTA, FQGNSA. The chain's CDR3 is CASSLGSVLAGGSREQFF. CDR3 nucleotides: TGTGCCAGCAGCTTAGGATCGGTTCTAGCGGGGGGTTCACGAGAGCAGTTCTTC.

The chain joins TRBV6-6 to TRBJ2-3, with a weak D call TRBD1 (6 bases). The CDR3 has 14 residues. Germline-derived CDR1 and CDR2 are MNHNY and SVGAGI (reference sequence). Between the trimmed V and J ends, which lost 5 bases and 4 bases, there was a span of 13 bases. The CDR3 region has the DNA TGTGCCAGCAGTCCTACAGGGATCCCAGATACGCAGTATTTT. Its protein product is CASSPTGIPDTQYF.

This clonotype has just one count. The CDR3 DNA reads as TGTGCCAGCAGCTCCCAAAGTCCGGGGGGGGAACGCGATGAGCAGTTCTTC. Translation gives CASSSQSPGGERDEQFF. This chain links TRBV7-2 with TRBJ2-1; 8 positions agree with TRBD2. Germline loops: CDR1 SGHTA, CDR2 FQGNSA. V gave up 4 bases and J gave up 8 bases; unmatched junction bases: 16. This CDR3 region has 17 residues.

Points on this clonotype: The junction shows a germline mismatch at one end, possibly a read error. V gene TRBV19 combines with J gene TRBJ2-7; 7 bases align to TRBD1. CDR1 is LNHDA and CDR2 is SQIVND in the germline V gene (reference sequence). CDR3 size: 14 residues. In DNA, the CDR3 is TGTGCCAAAGTACAGAAGGGGGCATCCTTCGAGCAGTACTTC. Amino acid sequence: CAKVQKGASFEQYF.

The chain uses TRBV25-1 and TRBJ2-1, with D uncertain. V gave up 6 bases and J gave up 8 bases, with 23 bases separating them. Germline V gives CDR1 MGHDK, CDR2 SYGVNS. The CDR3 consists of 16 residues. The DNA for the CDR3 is TGTGCCAGCAGCCCCCCGGGCCCGACGAATCTGGATGAGCAGTTCTTC. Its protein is CASSPPGPTNLDEQFF.

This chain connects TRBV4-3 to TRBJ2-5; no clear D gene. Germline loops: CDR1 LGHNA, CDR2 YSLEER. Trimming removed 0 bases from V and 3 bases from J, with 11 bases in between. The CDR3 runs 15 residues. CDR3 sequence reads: CASSQDHRPEETQYF. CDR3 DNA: TGCGCCAGCAGCCAAGATCACAGACCCGAAGAGACCCAGTACTTC.

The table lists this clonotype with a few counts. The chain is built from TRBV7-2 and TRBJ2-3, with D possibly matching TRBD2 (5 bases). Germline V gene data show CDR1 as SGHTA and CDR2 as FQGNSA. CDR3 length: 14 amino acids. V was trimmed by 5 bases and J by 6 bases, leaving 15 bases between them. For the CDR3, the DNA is TGTGCCAGCAGCATTACAAGTAGAGGGGATACGCAGTATTTT. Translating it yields CASSITSRGDTQYF.

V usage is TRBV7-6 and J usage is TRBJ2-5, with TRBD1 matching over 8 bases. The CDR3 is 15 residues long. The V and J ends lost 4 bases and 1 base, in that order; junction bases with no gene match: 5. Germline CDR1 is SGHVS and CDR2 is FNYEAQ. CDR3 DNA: TGTGCCAGCAGCTCTAGGGGACAGGTCCAAGAGACCCAGTACTTC. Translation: CASSSRGQVQETQYF.

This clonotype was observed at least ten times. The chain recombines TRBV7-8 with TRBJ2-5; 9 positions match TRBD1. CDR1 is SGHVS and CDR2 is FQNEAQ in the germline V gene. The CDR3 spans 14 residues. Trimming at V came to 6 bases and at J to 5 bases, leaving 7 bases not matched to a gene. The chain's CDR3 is CASRKQGAQETQYF. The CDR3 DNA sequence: TGTGCCAGCAGGAAACAGGGGGCCCAGGAGACCCAGTACTTC.

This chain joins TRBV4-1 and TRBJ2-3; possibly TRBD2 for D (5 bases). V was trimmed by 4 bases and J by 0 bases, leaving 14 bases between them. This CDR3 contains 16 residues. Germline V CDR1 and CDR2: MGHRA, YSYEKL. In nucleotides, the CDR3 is TGCGCCAGCAGCCCTCAAGTGACGGGGAGCACAGATACGCAGTATTTT. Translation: CASSPQVTGSTDTQYF.

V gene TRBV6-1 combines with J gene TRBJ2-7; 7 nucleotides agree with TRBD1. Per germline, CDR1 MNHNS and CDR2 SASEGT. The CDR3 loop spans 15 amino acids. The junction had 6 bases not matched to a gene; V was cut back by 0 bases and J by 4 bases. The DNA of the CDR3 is TGTGCCAGCAGTGAAGCTTGGGACAGCCTATACGAGCAGTACTTC. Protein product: CASSEAWDSLYEQYF.